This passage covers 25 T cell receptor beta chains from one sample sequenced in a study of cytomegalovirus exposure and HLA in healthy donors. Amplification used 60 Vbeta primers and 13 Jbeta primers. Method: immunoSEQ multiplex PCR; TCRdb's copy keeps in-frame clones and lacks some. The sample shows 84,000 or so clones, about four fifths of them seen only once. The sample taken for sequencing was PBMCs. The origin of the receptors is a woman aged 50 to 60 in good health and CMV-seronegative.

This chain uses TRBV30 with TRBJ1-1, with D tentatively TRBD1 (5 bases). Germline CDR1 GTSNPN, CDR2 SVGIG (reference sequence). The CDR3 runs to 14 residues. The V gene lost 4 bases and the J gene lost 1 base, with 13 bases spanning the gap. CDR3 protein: CAWKRAGWNTEAFF. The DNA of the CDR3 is TGTGCCTGGAAGCGGGCAGGGTGGAACACTGAAGCTTTCTTT.

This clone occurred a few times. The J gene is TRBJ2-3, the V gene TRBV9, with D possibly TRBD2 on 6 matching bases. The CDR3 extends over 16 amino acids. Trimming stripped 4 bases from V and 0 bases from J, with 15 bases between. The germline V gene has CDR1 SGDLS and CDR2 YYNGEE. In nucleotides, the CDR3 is TGTGCCAGCAGCCCGAGGGGCGGGGATAGCACAGATACGCAGTATTTT. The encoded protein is CASSPRGGDSTDTQYF.

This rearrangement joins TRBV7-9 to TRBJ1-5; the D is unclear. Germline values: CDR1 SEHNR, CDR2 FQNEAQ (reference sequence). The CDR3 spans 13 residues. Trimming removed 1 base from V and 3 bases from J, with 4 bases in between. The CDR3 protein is CASSLDYNQPQHF. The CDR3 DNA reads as TGTGCCAGCAGCTTAGATTACAATCAGCCCCAGCATTTT.

The CDR3 bases are TGTGCCTGGATGTGGTTGAGGGACGAGCAGTACTTC. The encoded protein is CAWMWLRDEQYF. This chain links TRBV30 with TRBJ2-7, with D tentatively TRBD2 (5 bases). The length of the CDR3 is 12 residues. Per germline, CDR1 GTSNPN and CDR2 SVGIG (reference sequence). The V and J ends lost 4 bases and 5 bases respectively, with 12 bases between them.

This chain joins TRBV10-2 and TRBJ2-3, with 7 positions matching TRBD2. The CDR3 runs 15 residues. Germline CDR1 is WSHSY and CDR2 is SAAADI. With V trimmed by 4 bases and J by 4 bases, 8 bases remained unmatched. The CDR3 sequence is CASSASGEVADTQYF. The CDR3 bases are TGCGCCAGCAGTGCTAGCGGAGAGGTGGCAGATACGCAGTATTTT.

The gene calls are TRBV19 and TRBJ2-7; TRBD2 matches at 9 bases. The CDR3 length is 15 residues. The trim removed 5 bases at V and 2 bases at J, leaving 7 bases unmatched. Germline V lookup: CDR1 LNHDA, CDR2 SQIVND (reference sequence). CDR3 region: CASSPGVAGAYEQYF. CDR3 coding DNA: TGTGCCAGTAGTCCCGGGGTAGCGGGAGCCTACGAGCAGTACTTC.

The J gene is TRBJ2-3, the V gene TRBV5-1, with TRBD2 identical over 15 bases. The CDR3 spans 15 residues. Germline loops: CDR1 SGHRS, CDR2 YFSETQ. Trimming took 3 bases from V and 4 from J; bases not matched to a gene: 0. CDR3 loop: CASSWTSGGADTQYF. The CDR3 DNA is TGCGCCAGCAGCTGGACTAGCGGGGGGGCAGATACGCAGTATTTT.

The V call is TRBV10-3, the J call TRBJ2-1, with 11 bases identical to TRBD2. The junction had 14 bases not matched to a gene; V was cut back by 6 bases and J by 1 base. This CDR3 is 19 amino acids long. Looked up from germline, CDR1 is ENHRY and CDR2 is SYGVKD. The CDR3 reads CAIRASSGTSGLSYNEQFF. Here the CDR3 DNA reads TGTGCCATCAGAGCTTCTTCCGGGACTAGCGGACTATCCTACAATGAGCAGTTCTTC.

Here the CDR3 reads CASSFGQYNTEAFF. CDR3 DNA: TGTGCCAGCAGCTTTGGACAGTACAACACTGAAGCTTTCTTT. The chain combines TRBV5-6 with TRBJ1-1; TRBD1 is a possible D gene (6 bases). Germline assignment: CDR1 SGHDT and CDR2 YYEEEE. The V end was cut by 2 bases, the J end by 2 bases, with 10 bases between. The CDR3 spans 14 residues.

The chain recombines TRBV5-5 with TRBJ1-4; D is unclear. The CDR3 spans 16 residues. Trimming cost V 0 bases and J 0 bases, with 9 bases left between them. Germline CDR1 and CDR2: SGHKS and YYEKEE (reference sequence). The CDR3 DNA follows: TGTGCCAGCAGCTTGGAGCAACCTGCAACTAATGAAAAACTGTTTTTT. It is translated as CASSLEQPATNEKLFF.

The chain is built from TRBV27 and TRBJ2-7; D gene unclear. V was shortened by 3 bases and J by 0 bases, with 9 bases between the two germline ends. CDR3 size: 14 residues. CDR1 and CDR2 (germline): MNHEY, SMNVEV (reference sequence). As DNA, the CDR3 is TGTGCCAGCAGTTTCGAACGGAGCTCCTACGAGCAGTACTTC. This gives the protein CASSFERSSYEQYF.

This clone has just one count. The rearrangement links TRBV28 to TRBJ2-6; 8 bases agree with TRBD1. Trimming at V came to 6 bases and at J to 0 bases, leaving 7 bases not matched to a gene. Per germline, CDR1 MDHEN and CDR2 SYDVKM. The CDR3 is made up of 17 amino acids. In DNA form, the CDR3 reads TGTGCCAGCAGCTTGGGACAGGTTGGCTCTGGGGCCAACGTCCTGACTTTC. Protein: CASSLGQVGSGANVLTF. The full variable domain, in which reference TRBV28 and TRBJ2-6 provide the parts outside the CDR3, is DVKVTQSSRYLVKRTGEKVFLECVQDMDHENMFWYRQDPGLGLRLIYFSYDVKMKEKGDIPEGYSVSREKKERFSLILESASTNQTSMYLCASSLGQVGSGANVLTFGAGSRLTVL.

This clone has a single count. CDR3 sequence: CASSPDSEETQYF. The CDR3 region has the DNA TGCGCCAGCAGCCCGGACAGTGAAGAGACCCAGTACTTC. V gene TRBV4-3 combines with J gene TRBJ2-5; TRBD1 is a possible D gene (6 bases). Trimming shortened V by 4 bases and J by 3 bases, and 9 bases separated the two germline ends. The CDR3 extends over 13 amino acids. From germline, CDR1 is LGHNA and CDR2 YSLEER.

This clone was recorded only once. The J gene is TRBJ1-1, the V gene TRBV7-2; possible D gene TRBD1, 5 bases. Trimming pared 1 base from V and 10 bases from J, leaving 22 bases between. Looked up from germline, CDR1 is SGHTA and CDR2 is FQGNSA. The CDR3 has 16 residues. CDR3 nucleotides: TGTGCCAGCAGCTTAGGGTTGAGTGGGGCGCGAGTCTTAGCTTTCTTT. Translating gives CASSLGLSGARVLAFF.

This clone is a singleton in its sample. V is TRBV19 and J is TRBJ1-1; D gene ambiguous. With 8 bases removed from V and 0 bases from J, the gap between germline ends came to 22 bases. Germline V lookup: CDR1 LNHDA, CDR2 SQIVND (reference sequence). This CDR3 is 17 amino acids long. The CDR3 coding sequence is TGTGCCAGTGTAGGACCGGGAAGACGTGGCATGAACACTGAAGCTTTCTTT. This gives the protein CASVGPGRRGMNTEAFF. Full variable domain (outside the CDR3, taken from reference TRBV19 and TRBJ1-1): DGGITQSPKYLFRKEGQNVTLSCEQNLNHDAMYWYRQDPGQGLRLIYYSQIVNDFQKGDIAEGYSVSREKKESFPLTVTSAQKNPTAFYLCASVGPGRRGMNTEAFFGQGTRLTVV.

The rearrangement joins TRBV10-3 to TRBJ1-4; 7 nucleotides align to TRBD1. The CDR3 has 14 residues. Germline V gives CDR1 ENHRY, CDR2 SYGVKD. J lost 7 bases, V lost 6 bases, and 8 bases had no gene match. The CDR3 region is CAIREGGAGEKLFF. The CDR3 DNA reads TGTGCCATCAGAGAAGGGGGCGCGGGTGAAAAACTGTTTTTT.

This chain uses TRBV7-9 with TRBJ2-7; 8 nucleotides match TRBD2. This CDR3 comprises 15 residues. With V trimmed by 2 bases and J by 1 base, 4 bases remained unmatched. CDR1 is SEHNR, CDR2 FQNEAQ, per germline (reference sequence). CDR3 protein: CASSLRAGDSYEQYF. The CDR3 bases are TGTGCCAGCAGCTTACGAGCGGGAGATTCCTACGAGCAGTACTTC.

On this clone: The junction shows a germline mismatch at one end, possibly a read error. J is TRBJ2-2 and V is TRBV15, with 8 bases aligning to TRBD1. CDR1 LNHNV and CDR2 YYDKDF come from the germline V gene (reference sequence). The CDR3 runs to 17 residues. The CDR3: CATNRDFPGQVRGELFF. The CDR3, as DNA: TGTGCCACCAACAGAGACTTCCCGGGACAGGTTCGGGGGGAGCTGTTTTTT.

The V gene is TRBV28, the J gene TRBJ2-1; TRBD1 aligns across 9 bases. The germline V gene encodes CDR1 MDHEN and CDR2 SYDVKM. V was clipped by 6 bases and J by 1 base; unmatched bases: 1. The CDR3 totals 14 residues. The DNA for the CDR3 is TGTGCCAGCAGGGACAGGGGATCCTACAATGAGCAGTTCTTC. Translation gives CASRDRGSYNEQFF.

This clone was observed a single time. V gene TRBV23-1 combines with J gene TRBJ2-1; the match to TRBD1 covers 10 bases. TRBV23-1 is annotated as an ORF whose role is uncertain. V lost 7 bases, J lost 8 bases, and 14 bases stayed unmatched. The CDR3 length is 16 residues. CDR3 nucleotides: TGCGCCAGCAATCAGAATACCGGGACAGGGGTCGATGAGCAGTTCTTC. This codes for CASNQNTGTGVDEQFF.

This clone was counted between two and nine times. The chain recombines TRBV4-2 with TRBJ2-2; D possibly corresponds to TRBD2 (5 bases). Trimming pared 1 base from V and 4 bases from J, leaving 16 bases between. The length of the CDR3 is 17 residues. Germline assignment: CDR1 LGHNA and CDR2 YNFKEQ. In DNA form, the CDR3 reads TGTGCCAGCAGCCAAGGAATCGCTGAGGGTTCCACCGGGGAGCTGTTTTTT. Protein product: CASSQGIAEGSTGELFF.

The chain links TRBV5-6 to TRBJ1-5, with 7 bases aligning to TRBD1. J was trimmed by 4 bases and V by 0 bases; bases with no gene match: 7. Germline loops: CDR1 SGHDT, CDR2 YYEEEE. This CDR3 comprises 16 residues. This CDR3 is CASSLGPGQFNQPQHF. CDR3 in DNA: TGTGCCAGCAGCTTGGGGCCGGGACAGTTTAATCAGCCCCAGCATTTT.

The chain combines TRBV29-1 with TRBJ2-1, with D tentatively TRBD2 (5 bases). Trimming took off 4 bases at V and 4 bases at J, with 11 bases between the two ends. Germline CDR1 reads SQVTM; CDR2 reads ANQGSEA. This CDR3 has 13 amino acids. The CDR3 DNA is TGCAGCGTTGCCGGACTGGGATACAATGAGCAGTTCTTC. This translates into CSVAGLGYNEQFF.

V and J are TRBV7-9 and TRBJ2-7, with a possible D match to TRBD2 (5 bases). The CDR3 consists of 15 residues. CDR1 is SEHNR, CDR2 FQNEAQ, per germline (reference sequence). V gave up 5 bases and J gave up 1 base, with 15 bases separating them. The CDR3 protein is CASSRPTEGSYEQYF. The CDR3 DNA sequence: TGTGCCAGCAGCCGCCCAACAGAGGGATCCTACGAGCAGTACTTC. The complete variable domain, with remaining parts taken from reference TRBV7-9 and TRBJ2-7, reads DTGVSQNPRHKITKRGQNVTFRCDPISEHNRLYWYRQTLGQGPEFLTYFQNEAQLEKSRLLSDRFSAERPKGSFSTLEIQRTEQGDSAMYLCASSRPTEGSYEQYFGPGTRLTVT.

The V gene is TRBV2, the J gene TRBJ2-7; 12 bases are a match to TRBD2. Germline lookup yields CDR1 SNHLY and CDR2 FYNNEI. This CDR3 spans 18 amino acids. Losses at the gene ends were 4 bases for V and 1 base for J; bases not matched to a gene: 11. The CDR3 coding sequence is TGTGCCAGCAGTGTCGGTCTCAGTGGGACTAGCGGGTCCTACGAGCAGTACTTC. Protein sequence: CASSVGLSGTSGSYEQYF.